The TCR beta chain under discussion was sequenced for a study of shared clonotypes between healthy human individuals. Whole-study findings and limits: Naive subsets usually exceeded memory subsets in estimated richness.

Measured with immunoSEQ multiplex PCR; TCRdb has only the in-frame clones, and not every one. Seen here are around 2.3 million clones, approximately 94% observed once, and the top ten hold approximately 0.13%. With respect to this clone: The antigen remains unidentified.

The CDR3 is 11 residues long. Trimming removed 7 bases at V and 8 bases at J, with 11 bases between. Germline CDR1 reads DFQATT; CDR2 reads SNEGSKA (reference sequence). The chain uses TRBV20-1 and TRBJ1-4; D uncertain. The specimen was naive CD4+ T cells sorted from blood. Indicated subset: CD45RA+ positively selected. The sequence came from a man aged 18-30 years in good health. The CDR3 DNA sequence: TGCAGTGTTCTAAATCTCGAAAAACTGTTTTTT. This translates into CSVLNLEKLFF.